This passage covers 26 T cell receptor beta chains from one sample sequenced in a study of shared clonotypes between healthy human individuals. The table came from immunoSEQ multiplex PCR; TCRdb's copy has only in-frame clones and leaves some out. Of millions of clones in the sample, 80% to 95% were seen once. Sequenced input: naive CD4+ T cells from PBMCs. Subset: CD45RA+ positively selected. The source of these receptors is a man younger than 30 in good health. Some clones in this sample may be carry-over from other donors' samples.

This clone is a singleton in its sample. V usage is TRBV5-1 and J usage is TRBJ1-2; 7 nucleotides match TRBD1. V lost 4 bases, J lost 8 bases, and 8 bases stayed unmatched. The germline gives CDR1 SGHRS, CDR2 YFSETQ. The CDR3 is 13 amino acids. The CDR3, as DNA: TGCGCCAGCAGCCGAGACAGGGAGACGGGCTACACCTTC. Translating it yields CASSRDRETGYTF. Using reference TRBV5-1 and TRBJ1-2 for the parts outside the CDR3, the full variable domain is KAGVTQTPRYLIKTRGQQVTLSCSPISGHRSVSWYQQTPGQGLQFLFEYFSETQRNKGNFPGRFSGRQFSNSRSEMNVSTLELGDSALYLCASSRDRETGYTFGSGTRLTVV.

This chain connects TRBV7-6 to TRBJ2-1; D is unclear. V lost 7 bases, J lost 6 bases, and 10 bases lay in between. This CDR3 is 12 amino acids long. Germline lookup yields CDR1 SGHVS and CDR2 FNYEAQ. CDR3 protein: CASTHYFNEQFF. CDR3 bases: TGTGCCAGCACCCACTACTTCAATGAGCAGTTCTTC.

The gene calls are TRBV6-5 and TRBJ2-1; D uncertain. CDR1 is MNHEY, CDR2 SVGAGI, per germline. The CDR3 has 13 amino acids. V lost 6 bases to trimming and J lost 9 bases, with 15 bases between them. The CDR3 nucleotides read TGTGCCAGCAGACCGGTAGGTCTGGGTGAGCAGTTCTTC. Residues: CASRPVGLGEQFF.

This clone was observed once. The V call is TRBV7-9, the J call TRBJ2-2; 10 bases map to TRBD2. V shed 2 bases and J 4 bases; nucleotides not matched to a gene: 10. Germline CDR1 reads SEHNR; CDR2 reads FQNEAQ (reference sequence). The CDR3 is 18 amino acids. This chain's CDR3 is CASSLPSGRASSTGELFF. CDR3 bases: TGTGCCAGCAGCTTACCGAGCGGGAGGGCGTCTAGCACCGGGGAGCTGTTTTTT.

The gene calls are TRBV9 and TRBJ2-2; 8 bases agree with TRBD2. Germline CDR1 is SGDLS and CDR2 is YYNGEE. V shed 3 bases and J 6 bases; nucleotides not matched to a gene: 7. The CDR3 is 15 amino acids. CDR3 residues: CASSALGLAAGELFF. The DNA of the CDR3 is TGTGCCAGCAGCGCCCTCGGACTAGCCGCCGGGGAGCTGTTTTTT.

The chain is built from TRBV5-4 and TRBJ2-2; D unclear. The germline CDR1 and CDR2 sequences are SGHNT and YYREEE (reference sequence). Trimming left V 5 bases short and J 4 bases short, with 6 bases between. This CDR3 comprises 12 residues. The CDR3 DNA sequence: TGTGCCAGCAGTATTAGCACCGGGGAGCTGTTTTTT. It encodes CASSISTGELFF.

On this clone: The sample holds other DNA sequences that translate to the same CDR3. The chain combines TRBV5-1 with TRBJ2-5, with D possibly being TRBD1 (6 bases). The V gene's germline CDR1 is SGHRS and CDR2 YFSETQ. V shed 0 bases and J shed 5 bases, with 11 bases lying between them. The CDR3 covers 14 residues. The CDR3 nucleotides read TGCGCCAGCAGCTTGGGTCAGGGGCGGGAGACCCAGTACTTC. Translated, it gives CASSLGQGRETQYF. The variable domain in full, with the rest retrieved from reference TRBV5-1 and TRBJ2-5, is KAGVTQTPRYLIKTRGQQVTLSCSPISGHRSVSWYQQTPGQGLQFLFEYFSETQRNKGNFPGRFSGRQFSNSRSEMNVSTLELGDSALYLCASSLGQGRETQYFGPGTRLLVL.

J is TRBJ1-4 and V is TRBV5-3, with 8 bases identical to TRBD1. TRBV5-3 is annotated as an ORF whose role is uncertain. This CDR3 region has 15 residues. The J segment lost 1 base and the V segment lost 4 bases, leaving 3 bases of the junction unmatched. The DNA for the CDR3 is TGTGCCAGAAGCGTAACAGGGGGAACTAATGAAAAACTGTTTTTT. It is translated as CARSVTGGTNEKLFF.

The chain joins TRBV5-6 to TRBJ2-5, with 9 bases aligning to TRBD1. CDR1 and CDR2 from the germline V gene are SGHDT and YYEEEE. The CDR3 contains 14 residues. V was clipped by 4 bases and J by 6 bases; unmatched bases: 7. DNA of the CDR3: TGTGCCAGCAGCACCGGACAGGGGTTACAGACCCAGTACTTC. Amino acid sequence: CASSTGQGLQTQYF. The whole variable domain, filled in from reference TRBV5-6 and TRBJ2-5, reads DAGVTQSPTHLIKTRGQQVTLRCSPKSGHDTVSWYQQALGQGPQFIFQYYEEEERQRGNFPDRFSGHQFPNYSSELNVNALLLGDSALYLCASSTGQGLQTQYFGPGTRLLVL.

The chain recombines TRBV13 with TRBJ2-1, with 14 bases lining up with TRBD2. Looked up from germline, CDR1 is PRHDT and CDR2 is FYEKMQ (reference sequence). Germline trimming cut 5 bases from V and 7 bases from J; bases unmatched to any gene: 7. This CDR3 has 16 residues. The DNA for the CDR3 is TGTGCCAGCAGCGCCCGACTAGCGGGAGGGAGGAATGAGCAGTTCTTC. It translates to CASSARLAGGRNEQFF.

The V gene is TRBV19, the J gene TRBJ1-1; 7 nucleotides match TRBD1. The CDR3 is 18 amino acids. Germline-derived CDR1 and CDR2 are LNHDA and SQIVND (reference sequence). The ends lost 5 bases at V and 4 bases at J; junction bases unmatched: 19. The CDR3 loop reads CASSHFALRDSRSTEAFF. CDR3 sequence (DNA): TGTGCCAGTAGTCATTTCGCCCTCCGGGACAGTCGTAGCACTGAAGCTTTCTTT.

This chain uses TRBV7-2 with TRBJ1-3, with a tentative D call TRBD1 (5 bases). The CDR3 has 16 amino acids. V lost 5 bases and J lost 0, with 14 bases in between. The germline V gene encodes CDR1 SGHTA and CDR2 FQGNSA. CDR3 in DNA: TGTGCCAGCAGCGCCACCCGGACAAGCTCTGGAAACACCATATATTTT. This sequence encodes CASSATRTSSGNTIYF.

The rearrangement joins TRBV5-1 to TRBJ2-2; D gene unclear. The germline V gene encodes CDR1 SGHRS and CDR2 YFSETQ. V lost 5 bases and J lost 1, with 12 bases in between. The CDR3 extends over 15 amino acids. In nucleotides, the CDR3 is TGCGCCAGCAGGGAGAGGCAGAAGAACACCGGGGAGCTGTTTTTT. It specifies CASRERQKNTGELFF. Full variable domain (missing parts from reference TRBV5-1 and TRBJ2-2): KAGVTQTPRYLIKTRGQQVTLSCSPISGHRSVSWYQQTPGQGLQFLFEYFSETQRNKGNFPGRFSGRQFSNSRSEMNVSTLELGDSALYLCASRERQKNTGELFFGEGSRLTVL.

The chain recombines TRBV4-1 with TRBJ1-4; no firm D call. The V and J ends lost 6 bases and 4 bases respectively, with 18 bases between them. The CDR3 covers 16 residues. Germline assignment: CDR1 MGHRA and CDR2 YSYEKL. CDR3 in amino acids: CASSPKVGRSNEKLFF. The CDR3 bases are TGCGCCAGCAGTCCCAAGGTCGGACGAAGTAATGAAAAACTGTTTTTT.

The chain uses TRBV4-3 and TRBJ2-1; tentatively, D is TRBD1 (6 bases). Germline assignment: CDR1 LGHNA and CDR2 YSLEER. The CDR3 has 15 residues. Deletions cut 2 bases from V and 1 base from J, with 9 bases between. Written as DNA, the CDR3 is TGCGCCAGCAGCCAATTACAGGGTTCCTACAATGAGCAGTTCTTC. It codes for CASSQLQGSYNEQFF.

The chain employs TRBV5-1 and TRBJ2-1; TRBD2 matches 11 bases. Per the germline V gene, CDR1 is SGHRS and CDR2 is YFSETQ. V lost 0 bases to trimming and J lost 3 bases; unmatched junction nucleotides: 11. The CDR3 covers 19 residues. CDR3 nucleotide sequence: TGCGCCAGCAGCTTGGCCAGAGGGGGAACTAGCGGGAGCTACAATGAGCAGTTCTTC. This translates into CASSLARGGTSGSYNEQFF.

CDR3 in amino acids: CASREGTRRSEQYF. CDR3 nucleotides: TGTGCCAGCAGGGAGGGGACTCGGAGGTCCGAGCAGTACTTC. V is TRBV28 and J is TRBJ2-7; tentative D call: TRBD2 (6 bases). The V gene's germline CDR1 is MDHEN and CDR2 SYDVKM. The CDR3 runs to 14 residues. V lost 6 bases and J 6 bases, leaving 18 bases between the germline ends.

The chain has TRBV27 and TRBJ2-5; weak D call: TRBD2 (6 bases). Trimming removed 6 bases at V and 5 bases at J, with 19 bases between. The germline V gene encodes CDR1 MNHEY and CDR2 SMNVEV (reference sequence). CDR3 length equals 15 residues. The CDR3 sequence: CASRSVGLGRETQYF. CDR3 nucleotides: TGTGCCAGCAGATCCGTGGGGCTTGGGAGGGAGACCCAGTACTTC.

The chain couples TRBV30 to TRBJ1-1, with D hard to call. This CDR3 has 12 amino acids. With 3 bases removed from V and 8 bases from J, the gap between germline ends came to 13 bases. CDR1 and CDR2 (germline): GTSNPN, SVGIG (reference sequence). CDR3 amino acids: CAWSRPLVEAFF. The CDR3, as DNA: TGTGCCTGGAGCCGACCTCTAGTGGAAGCTTTCTTT.

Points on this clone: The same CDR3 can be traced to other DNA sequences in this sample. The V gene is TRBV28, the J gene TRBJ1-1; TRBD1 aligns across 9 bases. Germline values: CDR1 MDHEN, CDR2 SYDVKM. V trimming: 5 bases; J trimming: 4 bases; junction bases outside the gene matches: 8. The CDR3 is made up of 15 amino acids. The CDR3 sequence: CASSPGTGYSTEAFF. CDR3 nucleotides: TGTGCCAGCAGTCCCGGGACAGGGTACAGCACTGAAGCTTTCTTT.

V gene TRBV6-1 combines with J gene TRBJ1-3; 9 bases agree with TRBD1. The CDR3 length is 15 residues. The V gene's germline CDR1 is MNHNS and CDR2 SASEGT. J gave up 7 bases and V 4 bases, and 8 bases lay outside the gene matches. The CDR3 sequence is CASSGGTGLGNTIYF. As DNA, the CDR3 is TGTGCCAGCAGTGGGGGGACAGGGCTTGGGAACACCATATATTTT.

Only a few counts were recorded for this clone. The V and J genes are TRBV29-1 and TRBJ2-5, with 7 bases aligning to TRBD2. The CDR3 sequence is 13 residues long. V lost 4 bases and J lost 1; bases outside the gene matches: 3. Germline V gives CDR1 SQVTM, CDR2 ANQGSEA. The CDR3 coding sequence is TGCAGCGTTGGGCCTAGCGGCCAAGAGACCCAGTACTTC. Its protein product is CSVGPSGQETQYF. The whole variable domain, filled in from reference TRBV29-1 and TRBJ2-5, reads SAVISQKPSRDICQRGTSLTIQCQVDSQVTMMFWYRQQPGQSLTLIATANQGSEATYESGFVIDKFPISRPNLTFSTLTVSNMSPEDSSIYLCSVGPSGQETQYFGPGTRLLVL.

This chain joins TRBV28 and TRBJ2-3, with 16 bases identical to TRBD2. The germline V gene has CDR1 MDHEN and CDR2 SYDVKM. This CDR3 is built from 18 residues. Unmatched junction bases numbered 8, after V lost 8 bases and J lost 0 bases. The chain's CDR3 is CASLPGLAGGGSTDTQYF. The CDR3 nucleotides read TGTGCCAGCTTACCGGGACTAGCGGGAGGGGGGAGCACAGATACGCAGTATTTT.

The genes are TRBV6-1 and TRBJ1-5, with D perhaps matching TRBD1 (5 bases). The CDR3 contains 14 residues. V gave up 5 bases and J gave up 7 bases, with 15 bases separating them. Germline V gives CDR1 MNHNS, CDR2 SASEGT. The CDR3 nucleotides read TGTGCCAGCAGTCCCCAGGGCAGGGACCAGCCCCAGCATTTT. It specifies CASSPQGRDQPQHF.

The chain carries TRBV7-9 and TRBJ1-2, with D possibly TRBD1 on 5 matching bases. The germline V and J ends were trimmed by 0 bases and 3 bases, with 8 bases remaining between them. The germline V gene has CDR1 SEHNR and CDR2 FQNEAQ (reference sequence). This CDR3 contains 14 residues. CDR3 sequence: CASSLAGRDYGYTF. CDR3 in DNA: TGTGCCAGCAGCTTAGCGGGGCGCGACTATGGCTACACCTTC.

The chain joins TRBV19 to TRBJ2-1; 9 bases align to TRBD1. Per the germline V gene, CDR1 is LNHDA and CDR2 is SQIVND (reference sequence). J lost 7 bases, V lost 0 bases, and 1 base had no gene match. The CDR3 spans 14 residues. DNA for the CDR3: TGTGCCAGTAGTATAGACGACAGGGGGAATGAGCAGTTCTTC. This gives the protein CASSIDDRGNEQFF.